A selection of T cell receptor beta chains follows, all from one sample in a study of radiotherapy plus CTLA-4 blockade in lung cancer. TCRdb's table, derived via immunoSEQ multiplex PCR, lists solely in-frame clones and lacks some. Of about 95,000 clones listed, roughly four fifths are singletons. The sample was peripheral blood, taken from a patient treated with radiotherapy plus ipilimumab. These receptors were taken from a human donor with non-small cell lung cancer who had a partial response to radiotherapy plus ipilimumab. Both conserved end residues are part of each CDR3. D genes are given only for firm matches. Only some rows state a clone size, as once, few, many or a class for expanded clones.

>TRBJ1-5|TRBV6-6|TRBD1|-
CASSPPGQGLHQPQHF
TGTGCCAGCAGCCCTCCGGGACAGGGGCTCCATCAGCCCCAGCATTTT
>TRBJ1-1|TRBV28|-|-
CASSGPGQGHTEAFF
TGTGCCAGCAGTGGCCCCGGGCAGGGCCACACTGAAGCTTTCTTT
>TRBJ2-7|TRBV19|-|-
CASSIESSYEQYF
TGTGCCAGTAGTATTGAGAGCTCCTACGAGCAGTACTTC
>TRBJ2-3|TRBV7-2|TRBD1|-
CASNVDGQGGADTQYF
TGTGCCAGCAACGTGGATGGACAGGGGGGGGCAGATACGCAGTATTTT
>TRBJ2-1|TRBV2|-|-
CASSGFGNEQFF
TGTGCCAGCAGTGGATTCGGGAATGAGCAGTTCTTC
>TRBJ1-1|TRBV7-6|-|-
CASSSGGGLVLTEAFF
TGTGCCAGCAGCTCCGGTGGGGGGTTGGTTCTTACTGAAGCTTTCTTT
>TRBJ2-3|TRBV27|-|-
CASSLVGAFTDTQYF
TGTGCCAGCAGTTTAGTTGGGGCCTTCACAGATACGCAGTATTTT
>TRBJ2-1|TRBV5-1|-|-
CASSLDQEGREQFF
TGCGCCAGCAGCTTGGACCAGGAGGGGCGGGAGCAGTTCTTC
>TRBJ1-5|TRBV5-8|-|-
CASSLPNRGNQPQHF
TGTGCCAGCAGCTTGCCGAACAGGGGCAATCAGCCCCAGCATTTT
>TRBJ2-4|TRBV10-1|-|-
CASNRGLTLAKNIQYF
TGCGCCAGCAACCGAGGGCTGACTCTAGCCAAAAACATTCAGTACTTC
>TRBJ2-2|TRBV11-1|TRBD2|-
CASSLGTSGRAGELFF
TGTGCCAGCAGCCTGGGGACTAGCGGGAGGGCCGGGGAGCTGTTTTTT
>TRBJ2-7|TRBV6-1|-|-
CASTRLVDEQYF
TGTGCCAGCACGCGACTAGTCGACGAGCAGTACTTC
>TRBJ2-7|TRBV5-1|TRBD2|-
CASSGTSGATYEQYF
TGCGCCAGCAGCGGGACTAGCGGAGCCACTTACGAGCAGTACTTC
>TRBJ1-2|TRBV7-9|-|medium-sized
CASSRSTLNYGYTF
TGTGCCAGCAGCCGGTCGACACTTAACTATGGCTACACCTTC
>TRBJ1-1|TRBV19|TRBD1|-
CASRTGNTEAFF
TGTGCCAGTCGGACAGGGAACACTGAAGCTTTCTTT
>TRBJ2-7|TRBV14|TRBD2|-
CASSHREAGGYEQYF
TGTGCCAGCAGCCACCGGGAGGCGGGAGGGTACGAGCAGTACTTC
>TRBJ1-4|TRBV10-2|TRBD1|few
CASTTGAYNEKLFF
TGCGCCAGCACTACAGGGGCTTATAATGAAAAACTGTTTTTT
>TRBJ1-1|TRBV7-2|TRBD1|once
CASRVGGASTEAFF
TGTGCCAGCCGAGTAGGGGGCGCGAGTACTGAAGCTTTCTTT
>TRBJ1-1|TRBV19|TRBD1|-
CASSILTGSGAEAFF
TGTGCCAGTAGTATCCTGACAGGGTCCGGCGCTGAAGCTTTCTTT
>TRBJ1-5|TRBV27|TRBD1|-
CASSPIRTGASNQPQHF
TGTGCCAGCAGTCCCATTCGGACAGGGGCGAGTAATCAGCCCCAGCATTTT
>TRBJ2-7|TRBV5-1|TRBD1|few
CASSSQEQGAIYEQYF
TGCGCCAGCAGCTCACAAGAGCAGGGGGCAATCTACGAGCAGTACTTC
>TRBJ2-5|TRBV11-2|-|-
CASSPLGQEETQYF
TGTGCCAGCAGCCCGTTGGGGCAGGAGGAGACCCAGTACTTC
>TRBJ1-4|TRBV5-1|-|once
CASSLELNEKLFF
TGCGCCAGCAGCTTGGAACTCAATGAAAAACTGTTTTTT
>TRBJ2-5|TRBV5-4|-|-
CASSSRSETQYF
TGTGCCAGCAGCTCTAGGAGTGAGACCCAGTACTTC
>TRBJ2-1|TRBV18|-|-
CASSQSSYNEQFF
TGTGCCAGCTCACAGAGCTCCTACAATGAGCAGTTCTTC
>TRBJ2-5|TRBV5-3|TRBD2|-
CSLAEETQYF
TGTAGTCTAGCGGAAGAGACCCAGTACTTC
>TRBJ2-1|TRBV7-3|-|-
CASSSPLEASQDSANEQFF
TGTGCCAGCAGCTCCCCCCTGGAAGCCTCTCAAGATAGCGCCAATGAGCAGTTCTTC
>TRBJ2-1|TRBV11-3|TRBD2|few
CASSLFSGSLNEQFF
TGTGCCAGCAGCTTATTTAGCGGGAGCTTGAATGAGCAGTTCTTC
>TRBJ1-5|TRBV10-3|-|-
CASGSNQPQHF
TGTGCCTCGGGTTCCAATCAGCCCCAGCATTTT
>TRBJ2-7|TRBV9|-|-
CASSPTGTSSYEQYF
TGTGCCAGCAGCCCTACCGGGACAAGCTCCTACGAGCAGTACTTC
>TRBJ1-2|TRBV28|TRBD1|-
CASSLAGTGGHYGYTF
TGTGCCAGCAGCCTAGCCGGGACAGGGGGCCACTATGGCTACACCTTC
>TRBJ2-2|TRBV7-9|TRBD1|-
CASSRQGRTGELFF
TGTGCCAGCAGCCGACAGGGAAGGACCGGGGAGCTGTTTTTT
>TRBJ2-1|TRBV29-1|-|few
CSVAGSSGTGYNEQFF
TGCAGCGTTGCCGGGAGCTCCGGCACGGGGTACAATGAGCAGTTCTTC
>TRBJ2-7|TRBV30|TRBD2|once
CAWSRLAGEQYF
TGTGCCTGGAGTAGGCTAGCGGGCGAGCAGTACTTC
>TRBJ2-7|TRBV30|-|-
CAWRGLVNEQYF
TGTGCCTGGAGGGGGCTGGTCAACGAGCAGTACTTC
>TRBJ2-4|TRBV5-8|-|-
CASSLAVGGAKNIQYF
TGTGCCAGCAGCTTGGCTGTCGGGGGAGCCAAAAACATTCAGTACTTC
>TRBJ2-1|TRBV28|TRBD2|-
CASILGGLSGGWYNEQFF
TGTGCCAGCATTCTGGGGGGTCTGTCGGGAGGTTGGTACAATGAGCAGTTCTTC
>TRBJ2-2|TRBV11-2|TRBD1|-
CASSPQTGPGELFF
TGTGCCAGCAGCCCCCAGACAGGGCCCGGGGAGCTGTTTTTT
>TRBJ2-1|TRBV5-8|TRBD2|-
CASSPISGRGSYNEQFF
TGTGCCAGCAGCCCGATTAGCGGGAGGGGCTCCTACAATGAGCAGTTCTTC
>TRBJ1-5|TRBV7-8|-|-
CASSPVGANNQPQHF
TGTGCCAGCAGTCCGGTAGGGGCCAACAATCAGCCCCAGCATTTT
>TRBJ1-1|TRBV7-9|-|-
CASSPERVANTEAFF
TGTGCCAGCAGCCCGGAGCGGGTGGCAAACACTGAAGCTTTCTTT
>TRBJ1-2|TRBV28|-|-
CASSLPRALKLNYGYTF
TGTGCCAGCAGCCTTCCCAGGGCCCTTAAATTAAACTATGGCTACACCTTC
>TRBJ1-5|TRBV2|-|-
CASNKEGSNQPQHF
TGTGCCAGCAATAAAGAGGGCAGCAATCAGCCCCAGCATTTT
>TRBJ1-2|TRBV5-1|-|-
CASSLDSQGSGGYGYTF
TGCGCCAGCAGCTTAGACAGCCAGGGCTCGGGGGGCTATGGCTACACCTTC
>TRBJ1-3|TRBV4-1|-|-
CASSHTARSGHSGNTIYF
TGCGCCAGCAGCCACACCGCCCGATCCGGACACTCTGGAAACACCATATATTTT
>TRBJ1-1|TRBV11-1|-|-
CASSYRAPSEAFF
TGTGCCAGCAGCTACAGAGCCCCTTCTGAAGCTTTCTTT
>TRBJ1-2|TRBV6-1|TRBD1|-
CASSVSGTGLGGYTF
TGTGCCAGCAGTGTGTCCGGGACAGGGTTGGGTGGCTACACCTTC
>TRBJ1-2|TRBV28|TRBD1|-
CASSPGTGPYGYTF
TGTGCCAGCAGTCCGGGGACAGGCCCCTATGGCTACACCTTC
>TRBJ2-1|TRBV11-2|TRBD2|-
CASSLTSGSAFHSYNEQFF
TGTGCCAGCAGCCTTACTAGCGGGAGCGCTTTTCACTCCTACAATGAGCAGTTCTTC
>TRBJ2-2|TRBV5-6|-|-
CASSLRLIYTGELFF
TGTGCCAGCAGCTTGAGACTGATCTACACCGGGGAGCTGTTTTTT
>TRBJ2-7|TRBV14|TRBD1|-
CASSQFWTGNSYEQYF
TGTGCCAGCAGCCAATTCTGGACAGGTAATTCCTACGAGCAGTACTTC
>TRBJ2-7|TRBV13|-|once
CASSGPGPTAGYEQYF
TGTGCCAGCAGCGGCCCCGGACCGACGGCGGGCTACGAGCAGTACTTC
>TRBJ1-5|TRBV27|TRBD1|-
CASRSTGTGGYSNQPQHF
TGTGCCAGCAGGTCCACCGGGACAGGGGGGTATAGCAATCAGCCCCAGCATTTT
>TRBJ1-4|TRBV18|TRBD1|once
CASSSGQGATNEKLFF
TGTGCCAGCTCATCAGGACAGGGGGCAACTAATGAAAAACTGTTTTTT
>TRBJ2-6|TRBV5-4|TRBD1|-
CASSWDSSGANVLTF
TGTGCCAGCAGCTGGGACAGCTCTGGGGCCAACGTCCTGACTTTC